This entry concerns a single T cell receptor (beta chain). Its antigen is undetermined. CDR1 MNHNS and CDR2 SASEGT come from the germline V gene. This CDR3 spans 13 amino acids. V was cut by 5 bases and J by 4 bases, with 10 bases left in between. This entry belongs to a study of T cell repertoires in ileal Crohn's disease. Each sample's TCRB immunosequencing used about 500 nanograms of biopsy DNA. Measured with immunoSEQ multiplex PCR; TCRdb has only the in-frame clones, and not every one. The repertoire holds fewer than 16,000 clones, with about 80% as singletons. Findings of the study overall: Active smokers at surgery had more clonal expansions than non-smokers. Endoscopic recurrence occurred in every patient whose clonality exceeded 26.8%. High-frequency clones were more common in sorted CD8 than CD4 cells.

Specimen: ileal tissue. The receptor comes from an adult with Crohn's disease. J is TRBJ2-3 and V is TRBV6-1, with D perhaps TRBD2 (6 bases). The chain's CDR3 is CASSPWDSDTQYF. The CDR3 DNA is TGTGCCAGCAGTCCTTGGGACTCAGATACGCAGTATTTT.